This section outlines one T cell receptor (beta chain) sequence together with its context. The antigen remains unidentified. The PCR ran on 60 Vbeta and 13 Jbeta primers. Profiling relied on immunoSEQ multiplex PCR, and the TCRdb table lists in-frame clones only, not all of them. This sample's table has 200,000 to 250,000 clones. From germline, CDR1 is MDHEN and CDR2 SYDVKM. Trimming cost V 2 bases and J 0 bases; bases outside gene matches: 6. This CDR3 spans 16 amino acids. These data come from a study of cytomegalovirus exposure and HLA in healthy donors. Study observations and caveats: In a later analysis, specific HLA alleles were associated with around 17,000 TCR beta sequences at a 0.05 false discovery rate. Researchers counted roughly 150 TCR beta chains as cytomegalovirus-associated. A later analysis linked a missense DCLRE1C variant to TCR beta V- and J-gene trimming.

Source material: PBMCs. The chain combines TRBV28 with TRBJ1-2; 7 positions agree with TRBD1. The TCR was taken from a girl aged 2 to 9 in good health and CMV-seropositive. The CDR3 coding sequence is TGTGCCAGCAGTTTACCGGGACAGCCGGCTAACTATGGCTACACCTTC. Amino acid sequence: CASSLPGQPANYGYTF.